These T cell receptor beta chains were read from a single sample in a study of regulatory T cells in long-lasting Graves disease. MiXCR, run by TCRdb on the multiplex PCR reads, gives a single entry per CDR3 protein. This table holds approximately 300,000 distinct CDR3 sequences, 18% found once. Sequencing was performed on peripheral blood mononuclear cells (PBMCs), taken at new diagnosis, from a patient treated with antithyroid drugs. Receptors originate from a female donor with Graves disease. Each CDR3 is given with its conserved first and last residue. The D gene is left open where the match is weak. Only part of the rows carry a size: once, few, many, or a class if the clone is expanded.

clone size	V gene	D gene	J gene	CDR3 DNA	CDR3 protein
few	TRBV7-3	NA	TRBJ2-1	TGTGCCAGCAGCTCCCAGACGGCCTCCTACAATGAGCAGTCCTTC	CASSSQTASYNEQSF
many	TRBV28	TRBD2	TRBJ2-5	TGTGCCAGCAGTTTATTTACCGTGGCTAGCGGGAGTGAAGAGACCCAGTACTTC	CASSLFTVASGSEETQYF
many	TRBV14	NA	TRBJ1-1	TGTGCCAGCAGCTTTATCACCTGGGGGTTGCACACTGAAGCTTTCTTT	CASSFITWGLHTEAFF
NA	TRBV6-9	NA	TRBJ2-1	TGTGCCAGCAGTTACTCCGACCTCAATGAGCAGTTCTTC	CASSYSDLNEQFF
many	TRBV10-3	NA	TRBJ2-5	TGTGCCATCAGTGCCGGCACCGAAGAGACCCAGTACTTC	CAISAGTEETQYF
many	TRBV5-6	NA	TRBJ2-1	TGTGCCAGCAGCTTGCAGGACAGAGATTACAATGAGCAGTTCTTC	CASSLQDRDYNEQFF
many	TRBV2	NA	TRBJ1-1	TGTGCCAGCAGTGGCAAGAACAGGAATACTGAAGCTTTCTTT	CASSGKNRNTEAFF
many	TRBV12-3/TRBV12-4	TRBD2	TRBJ2-1	TGTGCCAGCAGTTCCGAACCGGGACTAGCGGGACTGGAGCAGTTCTTC	CASSSEPGLAGLEQFF
many	TRBV14	TRBD1	TRBJ2-7	TGTGCCAGCAGCCAAGATCTCTACAGGGGCACCTACGAGCAGTACTTC	CASSQDLYRGTYEQYF
NA	TRBV19	NA	TRBJ1-3	TGTGCCAGTAGTATTCGATTGGCCGCTGGAAACACCATATATTTT	CASSIRLAAGNTIYF
many	TRBV5-5	NA	TRBJ1-5	TGTGCCAGCAGCTTGTTCTATAGCAATCAGCCCCAGCATTTT	CASSLFYSNQPQHF
many	TRBV7-9	TRBD1	TRBJ2-7	TGTGCCAGCACCACACCCACCGGGACAGGACCCTACGAGCAGTACTTC	CASTTPTGTGPYEQYF
few	TRBV24-1	NA	TRBJ2-4	TGTGCCACCAGTGATTTGAGGATGAGAGCCAAAAACATTCAGTACTTC	CATSDLRMRAKNIQYF
many	TRBV2	NA	TRBJ1-2	TGTGCCAGCAGGGCGAGCGGGGGAGATTATGGCTACACCTTC	CASRASGGDYGYTF
many	TRBV10-3	NA	TRBJ1-6	TGTGCCACTACAGGGACGGGGGGTTCACCCCTCCACTTT	CATTGTGGSPLHF
many	TRBV2	NA	TRBJ2-5	TGTGCCAGCAGTGGAAGAACGGGGGAGCAAGAGACCCAGTACTTC	CASSGRTGEQETQYF
NA	TRBV2	NA	TRBJ2-5	TGTGCCAGCAGGAACTGGGGGCAGGGTAGGGAGACCCAGTACTTC	CASRNWGQGRETQYF
many	TRBV7-9	NA	TRBJ1-4	TGTGCCAGCAGCTCCGGGACGGCCGCTTGGGAAAAACTGTTTTTT	CASSSGTAAWEKLFF
many	TRBV7-2	TRBD2	TRBJ2-1	TGTGCCAGCAGCCCGGGGCTAGCGGGAGTGGGTCGGCAGTTCTTC	CASSPGLAGVGRQFF
NA	TRBV20-1	TRBD2	TRBJ2-7	TGCAGTGCTAGAGTTCAAGCGGGAGGGAACTACGAGCAGTACTTC	CSARVQAGGNYEQYF
NA	TRBV5-1	TRBD1	TRBJ1-3	TGCGCCAGCAGCTTGGATAGGGGGCCGTCTGGAAACACCATATATTTT	CASSLDRGPSGNTIYF
many	TRBV12-3/TRBV12-4	NA	TRBJ2-5	TGTGCCAGCAGTTTTCTGAGGGGGACGGTCGGGACCCAGTACTTC	CASSFLRGTVGTQYF
many	TRBV6-5	NA	TRBJ1-4	TGTGCCAGCAGTTCACGCGATGACGGGCATGAAAAACTGTTTTTT	CASSSRDDGHEKLFF
many	TRBV28	TRBD2	TRBJ2-1	TGTGCCAGCAGGGTGGGACTAGCGTACAATGAGCAGTTCTTC	CASRVGLAYNEQFF
many	TRBV20-1	NA	TRBJ2-1	TGCAGTGCTAGGATCCTAGCGACCTACAACAATGAGCAGTTCTTC	CSARILATYNNEQFF
many	TRBV10-3	NA	TRBJ2-1	TGTGCCATCAGTGCGGGACCCAATGAGCAGTTCTTC	CAISAGPNEQFF
many	TRBV28	NA	TRBJ1-3	TGTGCCAGCAGTTTAGGATCAGCCTCTGGAAACACCATATATTTT	CASSLGSASGNTIYF
few	TRBV7-6	TRBD2	TRBJ2-7	TGTGCCAGCAGCTTAAGCGCGGGAGGTATCCACGAGCAGTACTTC	CASSLSAGGIHEQYF
many	TRBV6-5	TRBD2	TRBJ2-3	TGTGCCAGCAGTTACCGTCCCGGGACTAGTTCGGATACGCAGTATTTT	CASSYRPGTSSDTQYF
many	TRBV27	NA	TRBJ2-3	TGTGCCAGCAGTCCCCCAGCAGGGCGCACAGATACGCAGTATTTT	CASSPPAGRTDTQYF
many	TRBV14	NA	TRBJ2-1	TGTGCCAGCAGCCATTCGGCGAAGCAGTTCTTC	CASSHSAKQFF
NA	TRBV7-9	NA	TRBJ2-7	TGTGCCAGCAGCCACTGGGACACCTACGAGCAGTACTTC	CASSHWDTYEQYF
NA	TRBV5-1	TRBD1	TRBJ1-1	TGCGCCAGCAGCATTACAGGGGGAAGCACTGAAGCTTTCTTT	CASSITGGSTEAFF
many	TRBV28	NA	TRBJ2-7	TGTGCCAGCGAGAACAGGGAGGCCTACGAGCAGTACTTC	CASENREAYEQYF
few	TRBV20-1	NA	TRBJ1-1	TGCAGTGCTACACAGGGCTCGAACACTGAAGCTTTCTTT	CSATQGSNTEAFF
few	TRBV20-1	NA	TRBJ2-3	TGCAGTGCTAGGAAGATCGCTAGTAGGTCAGATACGCAGTATTTT	CSARKIASRSDTQYF
NA	TRBV19	NA	TRBJ2-2	TGTGCCAGTAGTATGTTGCGGGACGGGGAGCTGTTTTTT	CASSMLRDGELFF
many	TRBV12-3/TRBV12-4	TRBD1	TRBJ2-7	TGTGCCAGCAGTTTGGAGGGACAGGGGAAGGACGAGCAGTACTTC	CASSLEGQGKDEQYF
many	TRBV28	TRBD2	TRBJ2-5	TGTGCCAACAGTAAAGGTTTAGCGGGAGGGCAAGAGACCCAGTACTTC	CANSKGLAGGQETQYF
few	TRBV5-1	NA	TRBJ1-2	TGCGCCAGCAGCACCAACACGGACAGAGGTTATGGCTACACCTTC	CASSTNTDRGYGYTF
many	TRBV6-2/TRBV6-3	TRBD2	TRBJ2-1	TGTGCCAGCAGTGACAGAACTAGCGGACCATACAATGAGCAGTTCTTC	CASSDRTSGPYNEQFF
many	TRBV5-1	TRBD2	TRBJ2-7	TGCGCCAGCAGTGCTAGCGGGGCCTCCTACGAGCAGTACTTC	CASSASGASYEQYF
many	TRBV10-2	TRBD1	TRBJ1-2	TGCGCCAGCAGATCCGGGACAGGAATCGCTCAGGATGGCTACACCTTC	CASRSGTGIAQDGYTF
once	TRBV12-3/TRBV12-4	TRBD2	TRBJ2-1	TGTGCCAGCATTGGCCTAGCGGGGCCTTACAATGAGCAGTTCTTC	CASIGLAGPYNEQFF
many	TRBV30	NA	TRBJ1-1	TGTGCCTTCTCAGGGAGAGGGAACACTGAAGCTTTCTTT	CAFSGRGNTEAFF
NA	TRBV2	TRBD1	TRBJ2-3	TGTGCCAGCAGTGGGGACAGGCCCACTGATGCGCAGTATTTT	CASSGDRPTDAQYF
many	TRBV30	NA	TRBJ2-2	TGTGCCTGGAAGCGGTACTACACCGGGGAGCTGTTTTTT	CAWKRYYTGELFF